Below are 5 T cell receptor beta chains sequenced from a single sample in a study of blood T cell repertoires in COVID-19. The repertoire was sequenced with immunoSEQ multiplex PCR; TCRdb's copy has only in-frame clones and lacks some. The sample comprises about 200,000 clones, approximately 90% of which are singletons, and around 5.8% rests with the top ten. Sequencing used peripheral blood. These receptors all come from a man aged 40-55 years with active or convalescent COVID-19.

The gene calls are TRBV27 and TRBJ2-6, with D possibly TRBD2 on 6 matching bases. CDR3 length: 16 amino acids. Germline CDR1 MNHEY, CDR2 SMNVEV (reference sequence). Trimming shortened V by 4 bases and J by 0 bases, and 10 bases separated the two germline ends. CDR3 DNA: TGTGCCAGCAGTTACGGGACTCACTCTGGGGCCAACGTCCTGACTTTC. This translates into CASSYGTHSGANVLTF.

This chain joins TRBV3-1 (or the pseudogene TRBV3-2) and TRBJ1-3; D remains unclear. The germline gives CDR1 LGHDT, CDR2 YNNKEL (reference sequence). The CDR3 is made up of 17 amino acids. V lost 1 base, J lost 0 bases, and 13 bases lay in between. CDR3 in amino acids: CASSQGKVAFSGNTIYF. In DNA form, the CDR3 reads TGTGCCAGCAGCCAAGGAAAAGTTGCGTTCTCTGGAAACACCATATATTTT.

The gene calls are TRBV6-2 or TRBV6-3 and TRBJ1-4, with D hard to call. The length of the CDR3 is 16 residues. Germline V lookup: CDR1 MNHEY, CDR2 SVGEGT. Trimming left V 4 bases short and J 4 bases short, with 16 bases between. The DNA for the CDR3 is TGTGCCAGCAGTTCCGAGACACGCCAGTTTAATGAAAAACTGTTTTTT. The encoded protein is CASSSETRQFNEKLFF.

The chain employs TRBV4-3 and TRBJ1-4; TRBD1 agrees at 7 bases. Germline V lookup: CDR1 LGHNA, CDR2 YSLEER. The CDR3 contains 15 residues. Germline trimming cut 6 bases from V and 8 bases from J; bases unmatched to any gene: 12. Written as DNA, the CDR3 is TGCGCCAGCAGTCAACCAGGGGGTTTGGTCGAAAAACTGTTTTTT. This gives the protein CASSQPGGLVEKLFF.

The CDR3 reads CASSSVQPGWETQYF. CDR3 in DNA: TGTGCCAGCAGTTCGGTACAGCCTGGGTGGGAGACCCAGTACTTC. The gene calls are TRBV28 and TRBJ2-5; no definite D call. Germline V gene data show CDR1 as MDHEN and CDR2 as SYDVKM. The CDR3 runs to 15 residues. Trimming shortened V by 4 bases and J by 5 bases, and 17 bases separated the two germline ends.